This T cell receptor (beta chain) comes out of a study of blood T cell repertoires in COVID-19 (TCRdb year 2020). A note on the overall study: Samples from collaborators originated in the United States, Italy and Spain and spanned both the acute and convalescent phases of COVID-19. The prospective study material was composed of cDNA or gDNA derived from T cells, B-cell-depleted T cells, or PBMCs. Deeply sampled blood TCRbeta repertoires from subjects exposed to, actively infected with, or recovered from COVID-19 were included in the dataset. A freely available public database, intended as a resource for researchers studying the immune response to SARS-CoV-2, is where the repertoires were released. The samples were drawn from two sources: the first 160 participants of the ongoing ImmuneRACE study, and fewer than 1,500 subjects contributed by 6 global collaborators. The sample metadata nearly always contained a de-identified subject ID, COVID-19 status, age in years and sex. Where available, HLA class I and class II types were obtained from metadata supplied by the sample provider rather than from assay-based typing.

TCRbeta CDR3 regions were amplified from genomic DNA by means of the immunoSEQ Assay, a bias-controlled multiplex PCR. The study's own analysis went as follows. The number of nucleated cells in each sample was estimated by amplification of reference gene primers within the assay. To quantify the absolute abundance of each unique TCRbeta CDR3 rearrangement, sequence reads were collapsed and filtered. For each sample, productive Simpson clonality was calculated by taking the square root of Simpson's diversity index across productive rearrangements. TCRdb re-hosts the immuneACCESS table, in-frame sequences only. Its copies lack some clones; in the studies checked, an unresolved V gene accounts for under half of them, and the cause for the rest is not known. V, J and clone size are taken as reported in that table, and D and trimming were inferred from the DNA itself. The sample has about 210,000 clones on record, 84% of them singletons. The biggest ten clones account for around 3.1% of the sample.

For this clone: No cognate antigen has been identified for it. No qualities accompany the bases; no much larger clone lies one base away.

Overall study outcomes, separate from this receptor: The amount of clinical and demographic metadata varied by source and participant and was provided uncurated.

In the prospective study, participants were roughly 18 to 89 years old, resided in about two dozen geographic areas of the United States, and were enrolled through a virtual design. In the prospective study, cohorts were assigned on the basis of participant-reported clinical history obtained from a screening survey and a study questionnaire. Exposed participants were defined as having been in contact with someone with a PCR-confirmed or clinician-diagnosed COVID-19 case within 2 weeks of study entry. Mobile phlebotomists in the prospective study collected whole blood, serum and a nasopharyngeal or oropharyngeal swab from every participant. Participants in the prospective study had the option to provide additional blood draws and questionnaires over a roughly 2-month period. Prospective study blood samples were shipped either frozen or at room temperature before DNA extraction. V drops 8 bases and J drops 13 bases, leaving 18 bases in between. The CDR3 contains 12 residues, cysteine and phenylalanine counted. The read is trimmed to its CDR3 DNA, 36 bases read in frame from base 1. CDR1 and CDR2, looked up from the germline V gene, are SNHLY and FYNNEI.

This clonotype was obtained from a woman younger than 45 who had been exposed to COVID-19. The sample was PBMCs or T cells enriched from blood (not recorded which). The rearrangement joined TRBV2 to TRBJ2-1, with TRBD2 tentatively as D gene (6 bases match). The CDR3: CASQQSGGLQFF. The nucleotide sequence reads TGTGCCAGCCAACAGTCAGGAGGGCTCCAGTTCTTC.